This entry concerns a single TCR beta chain. Its antigen remains unidentified. Relative to the germline gene, one junction end is altered; a read error may explain this. The template was RNA from unsorted bulk tissue. The data stem from a study of tumor and adjacent non-tumor tissue in lung cancer. Study overall: There were about 12 adenocarcinoma, a couple of squamous cell carcinoma and 1 small cell lung cancer cases. Patients were aged about 30 to 76, roughly 9 men and a handful of women, stage I to III. General study findings and limits: Higher tumor TCR diversity was associated with shorter survival. Significantly higher TCR diversity was found in tumor than normal lung.

CDR3 size: 16 residues. A modified ARM-PCR protocol with three rounds of nested PCR amplified TCRbeta. TCRdb processed the multiplex PCR reads anew with MiXCR; each CDR3 protein has one entry. The sample contains 220,000 or so distinct CDR3 sequences, 70% to 75% of which appear only once. This receptor was identified in a man in his 60s with non-small cell lung cancer. Sequenced input: lung tumor tissue. The V call is TRBV12-3 or TRBV12-4, the J call TRBJ1-5; D may be TRBD1 (6 bases). This CDR3 is CASSLGGTRNNRPQHF. As DNA, the CDR3 is TGTGCCAGCAGTTTAGGGGGGACAAGGAACAATCGGCCCCAGCATTTT.